This record concerns one T cell receptor beta chain sequence. The data were taken from a study of blood T cell repertoires in COVID-19. Overall study context: Samples came from the United States, Italy and Spain, spanning acute and convalescent COVID-19.

The method was immunoSEQ multiplex PCR; TCRdb's version includes in-frame clones alone and lacks a portion of them. Among fewer than 250,000 clones listed, approximately 83% were seen once. Germline assignment: CDR1 SGDLS and CDR2 YYNGEE. The CDR3 is made up of 16 amino acids. Unmatched junction bases numbered 12, after V lost 2 bases and J lost 8 bases. Input material: peripheral blood. The clonotype originates from a woman between 45 and 65 years old with acute or convalescent COVID-19. This sequence joins TRBV9 and TRBJ1-4, with 7 bases matching TRBD1. CDR3 nucleotides: TGTGCCAGCAGCGTCGGACCCGGGACAGTGGGGGAAAAACTGTTTTTT. This gives the protein CASSVGPGTVGEKLFF. The entire variable domain, with the rest obtained from reference TRBV9 and TRBJ1-4, is as follows: DSGVTQTPKHLITATGQRVTLRCSPRSGDLSVYWYQQSLDQGLQFLIQYYNGEERAKGNILERFSAQQFPDLHSELNLSSLELGDSALYFCASSVGPGTVGEKLFFGSGTQLSVL.